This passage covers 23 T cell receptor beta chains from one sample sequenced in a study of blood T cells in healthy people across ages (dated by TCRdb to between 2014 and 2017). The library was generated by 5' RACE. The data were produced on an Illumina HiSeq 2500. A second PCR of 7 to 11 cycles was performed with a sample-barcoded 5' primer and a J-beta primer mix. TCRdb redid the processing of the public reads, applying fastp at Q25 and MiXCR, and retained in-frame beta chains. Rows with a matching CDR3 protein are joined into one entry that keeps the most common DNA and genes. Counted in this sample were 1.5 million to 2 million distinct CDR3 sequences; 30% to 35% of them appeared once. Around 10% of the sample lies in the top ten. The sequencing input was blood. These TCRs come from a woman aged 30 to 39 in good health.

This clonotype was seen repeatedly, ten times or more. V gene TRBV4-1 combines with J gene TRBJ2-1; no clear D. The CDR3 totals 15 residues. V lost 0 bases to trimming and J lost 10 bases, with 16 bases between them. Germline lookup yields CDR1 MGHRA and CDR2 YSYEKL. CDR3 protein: CASSQDGGGLREQFF. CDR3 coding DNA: TGCGCCAGCAGCCAAGATGGCGGCGGCTTGAGGGAGCAGTTCTTC.

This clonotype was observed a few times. CDR3 region: CASSLLLVTDTQYF. The DNA for the CDR3 is TGTGCCAGCAGTTTATTACTAGTTACAGATACGCAGTATTTT. V usage is TRBV27 and J usage is TRBJ2-3; tentatively, D is TRBD2 (5 bases). The ends were cut back, 1 base at V and 3 bases at J, with 8 bases in the middle. Germline-derived CDR1 and CDR2 are MNHEY and SMNVEV (reference sequence). This CDR3 spans 14 amino acids.

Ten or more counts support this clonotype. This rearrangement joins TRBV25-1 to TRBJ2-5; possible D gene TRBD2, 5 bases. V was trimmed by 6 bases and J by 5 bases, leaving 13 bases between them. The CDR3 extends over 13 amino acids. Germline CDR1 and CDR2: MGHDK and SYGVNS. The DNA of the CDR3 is TGTGCCAGCAGCCCTCGGGGTCCGGAGACCCAGTACTTC. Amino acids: CASSPRGPETQYF.

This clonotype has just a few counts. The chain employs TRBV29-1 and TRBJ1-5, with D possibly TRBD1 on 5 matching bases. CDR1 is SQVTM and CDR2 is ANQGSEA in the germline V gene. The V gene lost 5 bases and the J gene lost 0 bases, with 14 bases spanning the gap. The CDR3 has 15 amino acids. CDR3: CSVLWGGSSNQPQHF. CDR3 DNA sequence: TGCAGCGTTTTATGGGGCGGGAGTAGCAATCAGCCCCAGCATTTT.

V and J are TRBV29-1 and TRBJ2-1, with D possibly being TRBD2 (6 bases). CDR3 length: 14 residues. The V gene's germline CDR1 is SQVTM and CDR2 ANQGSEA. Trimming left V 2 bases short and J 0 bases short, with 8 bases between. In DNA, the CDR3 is TGCAGCGTTGAAATCGGGAGCTCCTACAATGAGCAGTTCTTC. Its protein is CSVEIGSSYNEQFF.

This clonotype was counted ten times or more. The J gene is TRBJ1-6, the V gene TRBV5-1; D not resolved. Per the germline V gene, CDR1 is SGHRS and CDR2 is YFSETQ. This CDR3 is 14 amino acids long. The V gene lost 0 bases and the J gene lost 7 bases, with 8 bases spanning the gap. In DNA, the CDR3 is TGCGCCAGCAGCTTGGGGACTGACAATTCACCCCTCCACTTT. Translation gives CASSLGTDNSPLHF.

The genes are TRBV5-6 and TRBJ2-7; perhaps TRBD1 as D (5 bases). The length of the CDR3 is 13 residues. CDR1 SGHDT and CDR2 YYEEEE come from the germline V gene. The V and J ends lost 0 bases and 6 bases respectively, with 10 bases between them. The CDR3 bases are TGTGCCAGCAGCTTGGAGGGGCGATGCGAGCAGTACTTC. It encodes CASSLEGRCEQYF.

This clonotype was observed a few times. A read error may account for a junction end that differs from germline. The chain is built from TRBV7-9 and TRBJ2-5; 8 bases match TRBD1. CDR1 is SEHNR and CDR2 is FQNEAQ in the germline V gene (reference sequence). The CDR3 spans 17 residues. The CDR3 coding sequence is TGTGCCAGCAGTTTAGCCAAGGACAGGGCGCGGGGACCGACCCAGTACTTC. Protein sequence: CASSLAKDRARGPTQYF.

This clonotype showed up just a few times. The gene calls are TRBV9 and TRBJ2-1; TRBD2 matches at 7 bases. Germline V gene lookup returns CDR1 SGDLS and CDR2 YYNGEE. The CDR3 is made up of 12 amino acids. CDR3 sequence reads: CAGGSGNNEQFF. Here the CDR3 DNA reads TGTGCGGGAGGGAGCGGCAACAATGAGCAGTTCTTC.

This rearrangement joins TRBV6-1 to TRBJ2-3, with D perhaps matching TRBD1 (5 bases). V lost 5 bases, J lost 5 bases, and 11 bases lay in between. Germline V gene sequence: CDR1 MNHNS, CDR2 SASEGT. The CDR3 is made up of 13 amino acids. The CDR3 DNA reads TGTGCCAGCAGTTGGGCAGGGCGAGATACGCAGTATTTT. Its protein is CASSWAGRDTQYF.

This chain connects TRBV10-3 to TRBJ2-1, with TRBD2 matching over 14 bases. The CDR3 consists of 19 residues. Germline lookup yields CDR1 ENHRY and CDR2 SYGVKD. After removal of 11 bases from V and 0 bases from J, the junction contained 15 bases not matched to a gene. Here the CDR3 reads CAATPTGLAGESSYNEQFF. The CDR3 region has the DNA TGTGCCGCGACCCCCACGGGACTAGCGGGGGAAAGCTCCTACAATGAGCAGTTCTTC.

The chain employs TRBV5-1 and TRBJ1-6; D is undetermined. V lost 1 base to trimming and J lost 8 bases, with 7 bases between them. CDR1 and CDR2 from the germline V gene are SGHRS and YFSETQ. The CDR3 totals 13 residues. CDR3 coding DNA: TGCGCCAGCAGCTTGTCTTGGTATTCACCCCTCCACTTT. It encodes CASSLSWYSPLHF.

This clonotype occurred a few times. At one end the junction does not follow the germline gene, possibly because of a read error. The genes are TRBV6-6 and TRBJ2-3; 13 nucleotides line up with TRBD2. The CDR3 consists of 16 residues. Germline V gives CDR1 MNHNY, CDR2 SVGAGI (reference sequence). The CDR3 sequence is CASSYRLAGGLDTQYF. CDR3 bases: TGCGCCAGCAGTTACCGACTAGCGGGAGGATTAGATACGCAGTATTTT.

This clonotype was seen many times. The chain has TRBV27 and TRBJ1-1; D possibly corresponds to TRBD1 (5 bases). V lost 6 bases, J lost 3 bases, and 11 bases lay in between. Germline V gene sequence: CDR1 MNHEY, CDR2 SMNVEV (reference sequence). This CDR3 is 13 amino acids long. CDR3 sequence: CASSFGGDTEAFF. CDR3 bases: TGTGCCAGCAGCTTTGGGGGAGACACTGAAGCTTTCTTT.

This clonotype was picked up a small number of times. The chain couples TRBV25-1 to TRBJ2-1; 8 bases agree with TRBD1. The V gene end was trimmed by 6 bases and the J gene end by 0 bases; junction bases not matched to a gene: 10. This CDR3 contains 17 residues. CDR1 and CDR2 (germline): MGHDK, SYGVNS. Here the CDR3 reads CASSPSRTGSSYNEQFF. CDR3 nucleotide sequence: TGTGCCAGCAGCCCAAGTCGGACAGGGTCCTCCTACAATGAGCAGTTCTTC.

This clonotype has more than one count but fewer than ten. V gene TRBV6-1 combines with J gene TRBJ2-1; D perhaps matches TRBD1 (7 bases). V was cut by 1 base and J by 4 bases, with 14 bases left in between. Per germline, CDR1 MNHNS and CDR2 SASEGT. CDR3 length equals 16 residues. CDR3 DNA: TGTGCCAGCAGTGAAGAGGAGGGGGCCGGGTACAATGAGCAGTTCTTC. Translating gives CASSEEEGAGYNEQFF.

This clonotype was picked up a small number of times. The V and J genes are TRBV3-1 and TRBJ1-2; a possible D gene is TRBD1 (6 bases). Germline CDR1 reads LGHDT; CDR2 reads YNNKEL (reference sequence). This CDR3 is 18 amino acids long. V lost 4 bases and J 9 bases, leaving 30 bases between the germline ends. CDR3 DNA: TGTGCCAGCAGCCCTGGACAGTTTTCACCGTTTAATCCTCCGAGCTACACCTTC. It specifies CASSPGQFSPFNPPSYTF.

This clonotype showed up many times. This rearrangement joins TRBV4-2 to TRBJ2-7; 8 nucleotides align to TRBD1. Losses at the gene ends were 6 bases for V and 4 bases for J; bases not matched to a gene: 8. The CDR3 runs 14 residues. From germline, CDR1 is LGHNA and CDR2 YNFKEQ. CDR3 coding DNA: TGTGCCAGCAGTCACCCCGGACAGGGTTACGAGCAGTACTTC. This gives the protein CASSHPGQGYEQYF.

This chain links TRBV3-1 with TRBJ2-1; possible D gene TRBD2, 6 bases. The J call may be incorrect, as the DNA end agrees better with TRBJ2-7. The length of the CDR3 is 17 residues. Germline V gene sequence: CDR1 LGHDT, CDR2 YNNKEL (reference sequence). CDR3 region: CASSSLGMGGEHYEQYF. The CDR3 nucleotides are TGTGCCAGCAGCTCATTAGGCATGGGCGGGGAGCACTACGAGCAGTACTTC.

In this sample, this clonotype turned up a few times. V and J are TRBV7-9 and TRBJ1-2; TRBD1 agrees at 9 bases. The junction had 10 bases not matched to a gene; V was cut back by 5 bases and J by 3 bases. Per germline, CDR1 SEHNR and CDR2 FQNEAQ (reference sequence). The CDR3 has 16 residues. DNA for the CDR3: TGTGCCAGCAGCGGGGGACAGGGAAATTTTGACTATGGCTACACCTTC. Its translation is CASSGGQGNFDYGYTF.

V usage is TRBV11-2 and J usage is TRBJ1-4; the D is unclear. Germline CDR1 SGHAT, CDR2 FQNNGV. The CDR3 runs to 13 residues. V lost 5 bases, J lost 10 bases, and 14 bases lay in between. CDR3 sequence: CASSVKKGGKLFF. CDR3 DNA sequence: TGTGCCAGCAGCGTTAAAAAGGGTGGAAAACTGTTTTTT.

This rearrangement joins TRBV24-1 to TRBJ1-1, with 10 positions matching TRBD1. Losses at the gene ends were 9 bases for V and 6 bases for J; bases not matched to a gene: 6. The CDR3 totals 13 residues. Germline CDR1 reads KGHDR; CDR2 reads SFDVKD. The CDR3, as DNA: TGTGCCACCGAGTCGGGGACAGGGGCTGAAGCTTTCTTT. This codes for CATESGTGAEAFF.

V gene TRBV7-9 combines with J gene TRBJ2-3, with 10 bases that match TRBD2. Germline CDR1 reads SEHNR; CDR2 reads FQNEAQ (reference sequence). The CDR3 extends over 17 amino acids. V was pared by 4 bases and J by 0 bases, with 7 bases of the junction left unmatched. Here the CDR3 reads CASSYPPGLASTDTQYF. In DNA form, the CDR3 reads TGTGCCAGCAGCTACCCTCCGGGACTAGCGAGCACAGATACGCAGTATTTT.